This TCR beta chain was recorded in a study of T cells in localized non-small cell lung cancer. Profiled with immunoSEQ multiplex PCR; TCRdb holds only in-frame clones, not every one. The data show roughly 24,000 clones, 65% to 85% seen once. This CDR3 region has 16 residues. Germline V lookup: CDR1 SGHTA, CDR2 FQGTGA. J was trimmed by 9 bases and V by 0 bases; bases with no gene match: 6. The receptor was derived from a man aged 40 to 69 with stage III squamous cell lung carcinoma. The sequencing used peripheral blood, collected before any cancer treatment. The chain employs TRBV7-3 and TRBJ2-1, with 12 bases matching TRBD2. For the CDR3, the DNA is TGTGCCAGCAGCTTAACAGGACTAGCGGGAAGGGGTGAGCAGTTCTTC. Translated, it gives CASSLTGLAGRGEQFF.